The rows below give T cell receptor beta chains drawn from one sample of a study of blood T cell repertoires in COVID-19. Assay used: immunoSEQ multiplex PCR; TCRdb lists only in-frame clones, some missing. This sample has about 240,000 clones, with 80% to 90% found just once. Sequenced input: PBMCs or T cells enriched from blood (not recorded which). The source is a middle-aged woman who had been exposed to COVID-19. Both conserved end residues are part of each CDR3. Fields, in order: J gene, V gene, CDR3 protein.

TRBJ1-1 | TRBV21-1 | CATGTGVRQNTEAFF
TRBJ2-5 | TRBV29-1 | CSVTPYRGQKETQYF
TRBJ2-3 | TRBV6-2/TRBV6-3 | CASSYGSGWDTQYF
TRBJ1-3 | TRBV5-1 | CASSLNRVSGNTIYF
TRBJ2-7 | TRBV7-2 | CASSIKGNEQYF
TRBJ1-1 | TRBV5-1 | CASSLSGKGTEAFF
TRBJ1-1 | TRBV7-9 | CASSHTNRNTEAFF
TRBJ2-5 | TRBV27 | CASSHLGARQGRETQYF
TRBJ1-4 | TRBV6-1 | CASSEGRGLSNEKLFF
TRBJ1-2 | TRBV5-1 | CASSLVQGDHGYTF
TRBJ2-5 | TRBV30 | CAWSLTGAETQYF
TRBJ2-4 | TRBV28 | CASSFRGQGPNIQYF
TRBJ2-7 | TRBV25-1 | CASSETTAGINYEQYF
TRBJ1-1 | TRBV7-2 | CASSYDGETALPPEAFF
TRBJ2-7 | TRBV6-5 | CASSPDRGSYEQYF
TRBJ1-6 | TRBV7-2 | CASSLSGGNSPLHF
TRBJ2-1 | TRBV15 | CATSGYVRDRGANEQFF
TRBJ1-5 | TRBV5-5 | CASSSTWTGTQHF
TRBJ1-4 | TRBV3-1/TRBV3-2 | CASSSSATNEKLFF
TRBJ2-1 | TRBV2 | CASRGTGRSYNEQFF
TRBJ1-1 | TRBV14 | CASSPQGPETEAFF
TRBJ1-5 | TRBV4-1 | CASSQAGTGATNQPQHF
TRBJ1-2 | TRBV3-1/TRBV3-2 | CASSLQGGGYTF
TRBJ2-7 | TRBV3-1/TRBV3-2 | CASSQGTSGGLSSYEQYF
TRBJ1-1 | TRBV11-3 | CASIPLTEYWNTEAFF
TRBJ2-1 | TRBV28 | CASSLPFTSGGHNEQFF
TRBJ1-1 | TRBV10-3 | CAISDRTVGFNTEAFF
TRBJ2-1 | TRBV29-1 | CSVEWGEDEQFF
TRBJ1-6 | TRBV28 | CASSFRTGRRGSPLHF
TRBJ1-1 | TRBV5-1 | CASREEGGAFF
TRBJ2-1 | TRBV13 | CASSLTDEQFF
TRBJ2-1 | TRBV6-4 | CASSDKAGASNEQFF
TRBJ2-1 | TRBV19 | CASSLLQGAVLNEQFF
TRBJ1-6 | TRBV5-4 | CASSREQGTYNSPLHF
TRBJ1-5 | TRBV18 | CASSPGGNQPQHF
TRBJ2-5 | TRBV19 | CASSPTPLRQETQYF
TRBJ1-4 | TRBV15 | CATSRGDSNEKLFF
TRBJ2-7 | TRBV6-6 | CASRPGTGDIYEQYF
TRBJ1-2 | TRBV28 | CASSPPPGGPYRNGYTF
TRBJ2-1 | TRBV6-2/TRBV6-3 | CASSYPNEQFF
TRBJ2-7 | TRBV7-2 | CASSSTRNRGHEQYF
TRBJ2-2 | TRBV6-5 | CASSFYPGGSTGELFF
TRBJ1-1 | TRBV5-1 | CASSLEVRGLNTEAFF
TRBJ1-2 | TRBV5-1 | CASSLRESGGYTF
TRBJ1-2 | TRBV5-1 | CASSLDSPYGYTF
TRBJ2-1 | TRBV10-3 | CAISKQGVAVLSYNEQFF
TRBJ1-5 | TRBV27 | CASSIGGKGQPQHF
TRBJ1-3 | TRBV4-1 | CASSQANGNTIYF
TRBJ2-1 | TRBV18 | CASSPPEGYNEQFF
TRBJ1-1 | TRBV18 | CASSPERGPTEAFF
TRBJ1-2 | TRBV24-1 | CATSDQDRTYGYTF